Listed below are T cell receptor beta chains from one sample, sequenced in a study of breast tumors, draining lymph nodes, adjacent tissues. TCRdb used MiXCR to reprocess the multiplex PCR reads, holding one entry per CDR3 protein. The data contain about 230,000 distinct CDR3 sequences, about 30% of them seen just once; the ten biggest clones take up just over 1.4%. Specimen: axillary lymph node tissue. These receptors were obtained from a female donor with breast cancer. Some clones in this sample may be carry-over from other donors' samples. The CDR3 runs from the conserved cysteine through the conserved F or W. Each record gives: J gene, CDR3 length, clone size, V gene, D gene, CDR3 DNA, CDR3 protein. A D gene is named only where the DNA matches it firmly. Part of the rows lack a size; the others show once, few, many or a class for expanded clones.

TRBJ1-6 | 15 | many | TRBV9 | NA | TGTGCCAGCACCCAGGGGAGGGGCGGTAATTTCCCCCTCCACTTT | CASTQGRGGNFPLHF
TRBJ2-3 | 13 | many | TRBV5-4 | NA | TGTGCCAGCAGCAGGGGAGTTCCAGATACGCAGTATTTT | CASSRGVPDTQYF
TRBJ1-1 | 15 | few | TRBV12-3/TRBV12-4 | NA | TGTGCCAGCAGCCCTGCCTCGACTGTGGGCACTGAAGCTTTCTTT | CASSPASTVGTEAFF
TRBJ2-5 | 14 | many | TRBV29-1 | TRBD1 | TGCAGCGTTGAGGCGGACAGGAACCAAGAGACCCAGTACTTC | CSVEADRNQETQYF
TRBJ1-5 | 13 | once | TRBV7-2 | NA | TGTGCCAGCAGCTCAGTACGGGAGCCCTACGAGCATTTT | CASSSVREPYEHF
TRBJ2-1 | 14 | many | TRBV6-5 | TRBD1 | TGTGCCAGCAGACGGGACAGGGGGCGAAATGAGCAGTTCTTC | CASRRDRGRNEQFF
TRBJ2-2 | 12 | many | TRBV29-1 | NA | TGCAGCGTTGGGGTAGGGACCGGGGAGCTGTTTTTT | CSVGVGTGELFF
TRBJ1-2 | 16 | many | TRBV6-5 | NA | TGTGCCAGCAGTCCCGGTGGGGTCATAGGCCAATATGGCTACACCTTC | CASSPGGVIGQYGYTF
TRBJ2-2 | 16 | NA | TRBV5-6 | TRBD1 | TGTGCCAGCAGCACGGGACAGGACAGTGGAACCGGGGAGCTGGTTTTT | CASSTGQDSGTGELVF
TRBJ2-7 | 13 | many | TRBV9 | NA | TGTGCCAGCAGCGCAGCCACCTCCGGGGAGCAGTACTTC | CASSAATSGEQYF
TRBJ2-2 | 12 | NA | TRBV29-1 | NA | TGCAGCTTCATTAGCGGTTCGGAGGAGCTGTTTTTT | CSFISGSEELFF
TRBJ2-1 | 13 | many | TRBV30 | TRBD2 | TGTGCCTGGAGCCGGACTAGCGCCGAGGAGCAGTTCTTC | CAWSRTSAEEQFF
TRBJ1-1 | 13 | NA | TRBV24-1 | NA | TGTGCCACCAGTGATGCGGGGAACACTGAAGCTTTCTTT | CATSDAGNTEAFF
TRBJ1-1 | 11 | NA | TRBV20-1 | NA | TGCAGTGCTAGTTTGGGGCGGGAAGCTTTCTTT | CSASLGREAFF
TRBJ1-3 | 16 | many | TRBV2 | TRBD1 | TGTGCCAGCAGCACTCGACAGGGGAGCTCTGGAAACACCATATATTTT | CASSTRQGSSGNTIYF
TRBJ2-5 | 13 | many | TRBV20-1 | NA | TGCAGTGGGGCCTCGAGCGCATGGGGGACCCAGTACTTC | CSGASSAWGTQYF
TRBJ2-1 | 14 | NA | TRBV20-1 | TRBD2 | TGCAGTGCTAGAGGTGCGCGGGAGTGGAATGAGCAGTTCTTC | CSARGAREWNEQFF
TRBJ2-7 | 14 | many | TRBV29-1 | TRBD2 | TGCAGCGTTGTGTCGGGACTACGGTCGGGCGAGCAGTACTTC | CSVVSGLRSGEQYF
TRBJ2-1 | 13 | many | TRBV6-6 | NA | TGTGCCAGCAGCCCACTAGGCTACAATGAGCAGTTCTTC | CASSPLGYNEQFF
TRBJ2-1 | 14 | many | TRBV15 | NA | TGTGCCACCAGCAGAGATAGCACTTACAATGAGCAGTTCTTC | CATSRDSTYNEQFF
TRBJ2-4 | 14 | NA | TRBV9 | NA | TGTGCCAGCAGCGTAGGAGGGGTCAAAAACATTCAGTCCTTC | CASSVGGVKNIQSF
TRBJ2-7 | 14 | NA | TRBV5-1 | TRBD1 | TGCGCCAGCAGCTTGACAGGGGGTAACTACCAGCACTACTTC | CASSLTGGNYQHYF
TRBJ1-2 | 15 | many | TRBV28 | NA | TGTGCCAGCACTCCGGCGGGGGCGCAGGGCTATGGCTACACCTTC | CASTPAGAQGYGYTF
TRBJ1-6 | 14 | NA | TRBV2 | NA | TGTGCCAGCAGTGTGGCTTGGACAAGATCACCCCTCCACTTT | CASSVAWTRSPLHF
TRBJ2-1 | 14 | NA | TRBV7-9 | TRBD2 | TGTGCCAGCAGCAGCCGGACTAGCGGGAATGAGCAGTTCTTC | CASSSRTSGNEQFF
TRBJ2-3 | 16 | few | TRBV6-2/TRBV6-3 | NA | TGTGCCAGCAGTTGGGTAGCGGAGCTTAGCACAGATACGCAGTATTTT | CASSWVAELSTDTQYF
TRBJ1-5 | 13 | NA | TRBV30 | NA | TGTGCCTGGAGTCGAAAACCGGGACAGCCCCAGCATTTT | CAWSRKPGQPQHF
TRBJ2-2 | 16 | many | TRBV5-1 | TRBD1 | TGCGCCAGCAGCTTGAAAGGACAGGGGAACACCGGGGAGCTGTTTTTT | CASSLKGQGNTGELFF
TRBJ2-7 | 16 | many | TRBV30 | TRBD2 | TGTGCCTGGAGTGTACTAGCGGGACGGGGCTCCTACGAGCAGTACTTC | CAWSVLAGRGSYEQYF
TRBJ1-2 | 13 | once | TRBV7-2 | NA | TGTGCCAGCAGCTTGCTCGACACAGGGACCTACACCTTC | CASSLLDTGTYTF
TRBJ1-5 | 12 | NA | TRBV19 | NA | TGTGCCAGTAGCCCCCTCCTGGAGCCCCAGCATTTT | CASSPLLEPQHF
TRBJ2-2 | 19 | NA | TRBV20-1 | NA | TGCAGTGCTAGAAATGGCAGGGGAAGAGACCCAGTCGGTACCGGGGAGCTGTTTTTT | CSARNGRGRDPVGTGELFF
TRBJ2-3 | 13 | NA | TRBV2 | NA | TGTGCCAGCAGTGAGACTAGCACAGATACGCAGTATTTT | CASSETSTDTQYF
TRBJ1-1 | 11 | few | TRBV18 | NA | TGTGCCAGCTCACTGAACACTGAAGCTTTCTTT | CASSLNTEAFF
TRBJ2-7 | 12 | many | TRBV7-2 | NA | TGTGCCAGCAGCTTATCACGGAACGAGCAGTACTTC | CASSLSRNEQYF
TRBJ1-2 | 16 | few | TRBV28 | NA | TGTGCCAGCAGGCCGGGACGTCAATTACCATTCTATGGCTACACCTTC | CASRPGRQLPFYGYTF
TRBJ1-5 | 17 | NA | TRBV6-1 | NA | TGTGCCAGCAGTCGCCGGGGAGGTCTTTATAGCAATCAGCCCCAGCATTTT | CASSRRGGLYSNQPQHF
TRBJ2-1 | 13 | NA | TRBV29-1 | NA | TGCAGCTTGGAGATGTGGGGCACGAATGAGCAGTTCTTC | CSLEMWGTNEQFF
TRBJ2-7 | 15 | many | TRBV28 | TRBD2 | TGTGCCAGCAGTATTAGCGGGAGGGCGACCTACGAGCAGTACTTC | CASSISGRATYEQYF
TRBJ2-5 | 15 | many | TRBV20-1 | NA | TGCAGTGCTAGAGATCTCCGATTAGCGCACGAGACCCAGTACTTC | CSARDLRLAHETQYF
TRBJ1-4 | 18 | many | TRBV7-9 | NA | TGTGCCAGCAGCTTAGGGTGGGGGGCCACCGTGAACAATGAAAAACTGTTTTTT | CASSLGWGATVNNEKLFF
TRBJ2-3 | 13 | NA | TRBV29-1 | TRBD2 | TGCAGCTTGACAAGCGGGGGCACAGATACGCAGTATTTT | CSLTSGGTDTQYF
TRBJ1-5 | 9 | NA | TRBV7-2 | TRBD1 | TGTGCCAGCAGCCGACAGGGAGGTTTT | CASSRQGGF
TRBJ1-2 | 19 | NA | TRBV7-9 | TRBD1 | TGTGCCAGCAGCCAACAGGGGGCCCGTGTACTAGGTACTAACTATGGCTACACCTTC | CASSQQGARVLGTNYGYTF
TRBJ1-5 | 11 | many | TRBV12-3/TRBV12-4 | NA | TGTGCCAGCAGTTTGGGCGGGCACCAGCATTTT | CASSLGGHQHF
TRBJ2-7 | 15 | many | TRBV19 | TRBD1 | TGTGCCAGTAGTTACGCCGGGACAGGGGGCTACGAGCAGTACTTC | CASSYAGTGGYEQYF
TRBJ2-7 | 12 | many | TRBV29-1 | NA | TGCAGCTTCCAGGTAACCTCCTACGAGCAGTACTTC | CSFQVTSYEQYF